The text below deals with one TCR beta chain. This entry is derived from a study of cytomegalovirus exposure and HLA in healthy donors. PCR employed 60 Vbeta and 13 Jbeta primers. Sequencing used immunoSEQ multiplex PCR; TCRdb keeps in-frame clones, though not all of them. Its table lists about 99,000 clones. In germline, CDR1 is MNHEY, CDR2 SMNVEV (reference sequence). V lost 2 bases and J 8 bases, leaving 7 bases between the germline ends. This CDR3 has 13 residues. The specimen was PBMCs. The sequence derives from a man aged 40-49 years in good health and CMV-seronegative. The chain recombines TRBV27 with TRBJ1-6, with D perhaps matching TRBD1 (5 bases). CDR3 loop: CASSLRDYSPLHF. The CDR3 nucleotides are TGTGCCAGCAGTTTAAGGGACTATTCACCCCTCCACTTT.